Below, one T cell receptor beta chain is given with its context. Antigen unknown. J was trimmed by 1 base and V by 5 bases; bases with no gene match: 2. In germline, CDR1 is SGDLS, CDR2 YYNGEE. The CDR3 extends over 14 amino acids. The data were taken from a study of cytomegalovirus exposure and HLA in healthy donors. Study observations and caveats: The study labeled about 160 TCR beta chains cytomegalovirus-associated. Most TCR sequences were seen very rarely across donors, but some public TCRs occurred in many.

TCRdb's copy holds only in-frame clones and misses some; the assay was immunoSEQ multiplex PCR. This table holds over 110,000 clones, 80% to 90% found once. The donors were in the roughly 130-subject validation cohort, distinct from the approximately 700-subject first cohort. Specimen: PBMCs. This receptor was taken from a man between 18 and 29 years old in good health and CMV-seronegative. This chain connects TRBV9 to TRBJ2-1; the match to TRBD2 covers 8 bases. The CDR3 nucleotides read TGTGCCAGCAGACCTAGCGGGTCCTACAATGAGCAGTTCTTC. Residues: CASRPSGSYNEQFF.